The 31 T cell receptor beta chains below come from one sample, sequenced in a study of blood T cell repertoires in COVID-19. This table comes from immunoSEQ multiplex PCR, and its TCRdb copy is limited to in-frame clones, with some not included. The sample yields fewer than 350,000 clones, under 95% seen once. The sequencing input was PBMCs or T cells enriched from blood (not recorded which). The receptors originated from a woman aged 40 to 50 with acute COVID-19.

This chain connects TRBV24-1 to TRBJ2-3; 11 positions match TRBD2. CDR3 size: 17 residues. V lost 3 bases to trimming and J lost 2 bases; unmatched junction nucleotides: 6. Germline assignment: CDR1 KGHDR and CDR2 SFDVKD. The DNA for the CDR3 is TGTGCCACCAGTGATCTAGCGGGGGGTTCTACCACAGATACGCAGTATTTT. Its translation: CATSDLAGGSTTDTQYF.

The CDR3 sequence is CASSQDNPGTSGRNEQFF. CDR3 sequence (DNA): TGCGCCAGCAGCCAAGATAACCCCGGGACTAGCGGGAGAAATGAGCAGTTCTTC. The genes are TRBV4-3 and TRBJ2-1; the match to TRBD2 covers 14 bases. After removal of 0 bases from V and 7 bases from J, the junction contained 8 bases not matched to a gene. This CDR3 has 18 amino acids. CDR1 is LGHNA and CDR2 is YSLEER in the germline V gene.

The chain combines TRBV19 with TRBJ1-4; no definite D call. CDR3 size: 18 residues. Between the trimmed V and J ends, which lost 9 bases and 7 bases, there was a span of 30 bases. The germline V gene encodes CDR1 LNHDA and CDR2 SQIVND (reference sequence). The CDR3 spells CARVSGSADSARSEKLFF. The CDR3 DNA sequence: TGTGCCAGAGTAAGTGGGTCCGCAGACTCAGCGCGAAGTGAAAAACTGTTTTTT.

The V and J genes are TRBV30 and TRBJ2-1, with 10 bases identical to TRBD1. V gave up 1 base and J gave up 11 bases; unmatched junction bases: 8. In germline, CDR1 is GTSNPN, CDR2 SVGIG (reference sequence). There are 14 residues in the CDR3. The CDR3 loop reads CAWSADRGLTQQFF. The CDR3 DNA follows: TGTGCCTGGAGTGCTGACAGGGGGCTAACTCAGCAGTTCTTC.

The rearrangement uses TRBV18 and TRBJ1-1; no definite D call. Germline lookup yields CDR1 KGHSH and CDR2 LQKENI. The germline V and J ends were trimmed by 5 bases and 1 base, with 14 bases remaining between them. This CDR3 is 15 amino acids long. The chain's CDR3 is CASSLASGANTEAFF. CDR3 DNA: TGTGCCAGCTCATTGGCGAGCGGAGCGAACACTGAAGCTTTCTTT.

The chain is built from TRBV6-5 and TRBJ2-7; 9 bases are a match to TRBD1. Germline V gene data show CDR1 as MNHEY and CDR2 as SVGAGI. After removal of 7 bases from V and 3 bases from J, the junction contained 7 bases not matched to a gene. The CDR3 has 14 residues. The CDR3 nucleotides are TGTGCCAGCAAACCCGGGACAGGGCGCTACGAGCAGTACTTC. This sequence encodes CASKPGTGRYEQYF.

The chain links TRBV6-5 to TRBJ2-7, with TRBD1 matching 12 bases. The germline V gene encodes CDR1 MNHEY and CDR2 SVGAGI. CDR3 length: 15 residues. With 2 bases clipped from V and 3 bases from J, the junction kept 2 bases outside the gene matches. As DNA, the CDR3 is TGTGCCAGCAGTTACCGGGACAGGGGGCTCTACGAGCAGTACTTC. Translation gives CASSYRDRGLYEQYF.

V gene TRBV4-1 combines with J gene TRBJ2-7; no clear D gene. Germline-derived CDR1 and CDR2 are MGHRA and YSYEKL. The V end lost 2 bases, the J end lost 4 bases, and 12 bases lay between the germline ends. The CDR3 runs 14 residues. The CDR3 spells CASSQILGGYEQYF. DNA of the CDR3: TGCGCCAGCAGCCAAATTCTCGGCGGTTACGAGCAGTACTTC.

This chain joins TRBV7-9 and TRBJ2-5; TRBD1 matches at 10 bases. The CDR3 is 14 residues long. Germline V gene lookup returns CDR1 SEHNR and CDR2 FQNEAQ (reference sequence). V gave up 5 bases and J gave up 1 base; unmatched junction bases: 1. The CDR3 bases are TGTGCCAGCAGCCGGACAGGGGGCCAAGAGACCCAGTACTTC. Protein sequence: CASSRTGGQETQYF.

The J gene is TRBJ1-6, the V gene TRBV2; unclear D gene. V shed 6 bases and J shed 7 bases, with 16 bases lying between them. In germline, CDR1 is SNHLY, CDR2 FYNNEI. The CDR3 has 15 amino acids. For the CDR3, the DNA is TGTGCCAGCAGCCCGGATACGTTACTAAATTCACCCCTCCACTTT. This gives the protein CASSPDTLLNSPLHF.

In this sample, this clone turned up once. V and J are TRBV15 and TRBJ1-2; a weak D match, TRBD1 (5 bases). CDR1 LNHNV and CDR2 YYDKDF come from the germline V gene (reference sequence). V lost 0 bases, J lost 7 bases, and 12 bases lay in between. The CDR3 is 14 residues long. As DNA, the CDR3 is TGTGCCACCAGCAGAGATTTGGGGGGAAGTGGCTACACCTTC. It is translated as CATSRDLGGSGYTF.

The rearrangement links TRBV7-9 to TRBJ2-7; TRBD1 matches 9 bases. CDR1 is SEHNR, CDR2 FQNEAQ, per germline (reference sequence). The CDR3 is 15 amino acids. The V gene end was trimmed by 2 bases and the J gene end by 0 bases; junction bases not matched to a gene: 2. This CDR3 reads CASSLTGGYSYEQYF. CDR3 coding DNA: TGTGCCAGCAGCTTAACAGGGGGCTACTCCTACGAGCAGTACTTC. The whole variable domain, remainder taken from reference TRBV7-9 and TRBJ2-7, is DTGVSQNPRHKITKRGQNVTFRCDPISEHNRLYWYRQTLGQGPEFLTYFQNEAQLEKSRLLSDRFSAERPKGSFSTLEIQRTEQGDSAMYLCASSLTGGYSYEQYFGPGTRLTVT.

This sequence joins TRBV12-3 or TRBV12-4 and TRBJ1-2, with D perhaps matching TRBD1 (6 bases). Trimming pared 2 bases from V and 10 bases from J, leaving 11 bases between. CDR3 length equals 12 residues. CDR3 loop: CASSLTRGYYTF. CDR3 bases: TGTGCCAGCAGTTTAACCAGGGGATACTACACCTTC.

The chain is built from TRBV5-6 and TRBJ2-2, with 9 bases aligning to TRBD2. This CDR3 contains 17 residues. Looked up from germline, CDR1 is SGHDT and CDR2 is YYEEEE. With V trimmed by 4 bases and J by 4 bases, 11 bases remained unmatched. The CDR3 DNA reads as TGTGCCAGCAGCCGGACTAGCGCCAGGGTAGGCACCGGGGAGCTGTTTTTT. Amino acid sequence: CASSRTSARVGTGELFF.

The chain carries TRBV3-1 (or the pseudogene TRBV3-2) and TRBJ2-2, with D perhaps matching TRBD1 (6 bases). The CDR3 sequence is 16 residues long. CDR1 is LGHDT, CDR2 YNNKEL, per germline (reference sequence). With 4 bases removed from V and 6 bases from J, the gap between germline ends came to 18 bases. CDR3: CASSLALPGAAGELFF. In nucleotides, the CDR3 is TGTGCCAGCAGCCTCGCCCTCCCAGGGGCGGCCGGGGAGCTGTTTTTT.

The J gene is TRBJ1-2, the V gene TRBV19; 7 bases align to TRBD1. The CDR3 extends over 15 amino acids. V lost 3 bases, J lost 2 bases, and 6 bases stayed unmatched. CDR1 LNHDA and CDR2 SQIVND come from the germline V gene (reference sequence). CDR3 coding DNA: TGTGCCAGTAGTATGGTACAGGGGACCAACTATGGCTACACCTTC. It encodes CASSMVQGTNYGYTF. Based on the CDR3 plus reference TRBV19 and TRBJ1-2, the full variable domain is DGGITQSPKYLFRKEGQNVTLSCEQNLNHDAMYWYRQDPGQGLRLIYYSQIVNDFQKGDIAEGYSVSREKKESFPLTVTSAQKNPTAFYLCASSMVQGTNYGYTFGSGTRLTVV.

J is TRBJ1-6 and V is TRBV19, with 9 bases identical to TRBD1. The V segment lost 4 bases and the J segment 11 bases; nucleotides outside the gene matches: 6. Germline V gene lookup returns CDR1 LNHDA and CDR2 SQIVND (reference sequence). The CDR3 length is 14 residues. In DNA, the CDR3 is TGTGCCAGTAGTAAGGACAGGGGTCTTACACCCCTCCACTTT. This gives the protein CASSKDRGLTPLHF.

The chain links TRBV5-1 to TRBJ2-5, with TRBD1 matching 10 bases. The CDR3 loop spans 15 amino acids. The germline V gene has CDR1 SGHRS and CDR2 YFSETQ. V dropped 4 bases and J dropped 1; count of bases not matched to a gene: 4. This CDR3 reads CASSRTGGIQETQYF. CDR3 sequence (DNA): TGCGCCAGCAGCCGGACAGGGGGAATCCAAGAGACCCAGTACTTC.

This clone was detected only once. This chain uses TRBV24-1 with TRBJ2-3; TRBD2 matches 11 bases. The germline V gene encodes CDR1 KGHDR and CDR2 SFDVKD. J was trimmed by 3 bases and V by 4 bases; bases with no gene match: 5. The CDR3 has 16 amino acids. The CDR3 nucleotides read TGTGCCACCAGTGAAACTAGCGGGGGACGGACAGATACGCAGTATTTT. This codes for CATSETSGGRTDTQYF.

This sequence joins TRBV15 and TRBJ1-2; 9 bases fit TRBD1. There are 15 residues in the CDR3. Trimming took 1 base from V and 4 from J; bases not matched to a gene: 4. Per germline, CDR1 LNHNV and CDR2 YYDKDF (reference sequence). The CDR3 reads CATSRVTGQGYGYTF. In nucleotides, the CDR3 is TGTGCCACCAGCAGAGTAACGGGACAGGGCTATGGCTACACCTTC. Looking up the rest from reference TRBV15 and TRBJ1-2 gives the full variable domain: DAMVIQNPRYQVTQFGKPVTLSCSQTLNHNVMYWYQQKSSQAPKLLFHYYDKDFNNEADTPDNFQSRRPNTSFCFLDIRSPGLGDTAMYLCATSRVTGQGYGYTFGSGTRLTVV.

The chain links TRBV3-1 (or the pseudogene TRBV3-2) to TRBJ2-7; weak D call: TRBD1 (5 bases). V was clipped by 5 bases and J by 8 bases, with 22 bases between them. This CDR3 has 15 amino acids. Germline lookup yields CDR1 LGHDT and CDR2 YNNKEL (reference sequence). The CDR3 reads CASSSRQSTGWKQYF. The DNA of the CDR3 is TGTGCCAGCAGCTCACGGCAATCCACAGGTTGGAAGCAGTACTTC.

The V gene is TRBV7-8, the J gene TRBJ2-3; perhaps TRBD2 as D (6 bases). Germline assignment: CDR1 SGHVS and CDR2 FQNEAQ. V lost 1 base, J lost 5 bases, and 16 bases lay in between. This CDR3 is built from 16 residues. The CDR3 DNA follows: TGTGCCAGCAGCTTAGGAACTAGCCGAGGGGTAGATACGCAGTATTTT. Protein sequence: CASSLGTSRGVDTQYF.

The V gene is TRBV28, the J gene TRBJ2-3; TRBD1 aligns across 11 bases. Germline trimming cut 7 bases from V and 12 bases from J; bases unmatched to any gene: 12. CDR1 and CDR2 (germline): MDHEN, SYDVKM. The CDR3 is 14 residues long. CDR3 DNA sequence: TGTGCCAGCACCCTAGGACAGGGGGCAAGGCCCCAGTATTTT. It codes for CASTLGQGARPQYF.

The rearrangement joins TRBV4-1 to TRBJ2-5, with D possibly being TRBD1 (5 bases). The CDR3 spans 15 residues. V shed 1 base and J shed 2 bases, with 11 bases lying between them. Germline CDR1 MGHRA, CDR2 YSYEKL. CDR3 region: CASSQVPTAQETQYF. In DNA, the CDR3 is TGCGCCAGCAGCCAAGTCCCGACAGCACAAGAGACCCAGTACTTC.

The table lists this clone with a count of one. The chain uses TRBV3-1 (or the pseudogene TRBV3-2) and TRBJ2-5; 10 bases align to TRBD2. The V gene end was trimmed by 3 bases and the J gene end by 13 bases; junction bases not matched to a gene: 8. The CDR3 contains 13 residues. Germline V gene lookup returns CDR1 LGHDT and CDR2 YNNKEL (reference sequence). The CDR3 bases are TGTGCCAGCAGCCACCAAGCGGGAGGGGACAGGTACTTC. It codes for CASSHQAGGDRYF.

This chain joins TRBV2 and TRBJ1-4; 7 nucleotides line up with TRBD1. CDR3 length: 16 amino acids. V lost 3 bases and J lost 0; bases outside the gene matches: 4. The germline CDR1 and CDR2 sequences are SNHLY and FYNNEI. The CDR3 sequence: CASSERGRATNEKLFF. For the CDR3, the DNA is TGTGCCAGCAGTGAGAGGGGGCGAGCAACTAATGAAAAACTGTTTTTT.

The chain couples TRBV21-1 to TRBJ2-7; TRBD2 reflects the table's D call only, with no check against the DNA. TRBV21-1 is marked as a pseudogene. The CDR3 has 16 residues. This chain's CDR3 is CASSKGASGNSYEQYF. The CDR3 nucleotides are TGTGCCAGCAGCAAAGGGGCTAGCGGGAACTCCTACGAGCAGTACTTC.

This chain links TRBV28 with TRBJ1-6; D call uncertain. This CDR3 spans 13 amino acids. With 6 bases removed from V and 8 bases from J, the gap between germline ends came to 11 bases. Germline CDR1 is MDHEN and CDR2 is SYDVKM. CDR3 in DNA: TGTGCCAGCAGGGAGGACTGGGATTCACCCCTCCACTTT. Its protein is CASREDWDSPLHF.

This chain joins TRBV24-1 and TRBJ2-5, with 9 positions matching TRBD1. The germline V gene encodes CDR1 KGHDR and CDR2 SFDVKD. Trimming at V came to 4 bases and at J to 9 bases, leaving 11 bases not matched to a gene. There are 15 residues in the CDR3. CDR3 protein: CATSEAGQGVGAQYF. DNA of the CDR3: TGTGCCACCAGTGAGGCGGGACAGGGAGTTGGGGCCCAGTACTTC.

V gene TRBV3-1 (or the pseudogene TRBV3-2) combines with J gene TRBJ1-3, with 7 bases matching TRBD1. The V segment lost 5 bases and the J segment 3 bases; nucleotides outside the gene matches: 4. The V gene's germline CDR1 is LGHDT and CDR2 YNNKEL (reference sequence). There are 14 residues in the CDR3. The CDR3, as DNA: TGTGCCAGCAGCAACAGGGGTGGTGGAAACACCATATATTTT. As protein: CASSNRGGGNTIYF.

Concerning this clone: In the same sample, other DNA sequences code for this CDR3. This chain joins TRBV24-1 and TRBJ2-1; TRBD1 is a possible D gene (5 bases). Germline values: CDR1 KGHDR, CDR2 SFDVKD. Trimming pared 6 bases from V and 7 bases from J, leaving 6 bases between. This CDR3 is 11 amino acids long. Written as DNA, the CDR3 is TGTGCCACCAGTAGGGGTAATGAGCAGTTCTTC. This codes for CATSRGNEQFF.